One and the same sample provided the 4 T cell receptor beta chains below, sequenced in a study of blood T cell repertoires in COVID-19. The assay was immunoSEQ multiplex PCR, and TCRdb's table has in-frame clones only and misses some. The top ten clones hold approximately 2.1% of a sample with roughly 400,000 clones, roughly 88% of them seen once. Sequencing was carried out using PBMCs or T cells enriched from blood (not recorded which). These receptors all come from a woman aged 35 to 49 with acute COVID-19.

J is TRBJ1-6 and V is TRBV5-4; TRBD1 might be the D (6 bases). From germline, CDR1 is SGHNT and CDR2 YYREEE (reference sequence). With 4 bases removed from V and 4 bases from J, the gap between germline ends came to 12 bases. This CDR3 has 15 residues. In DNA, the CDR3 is TGTGCCAGCAGCCAAGGGACATCTTATAATTCACCCCTCCACTTT. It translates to CASSQGTSYNSPLHF.

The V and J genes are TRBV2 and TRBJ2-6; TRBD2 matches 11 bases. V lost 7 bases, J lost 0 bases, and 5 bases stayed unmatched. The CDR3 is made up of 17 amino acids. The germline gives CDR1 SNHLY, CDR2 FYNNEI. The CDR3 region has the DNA TGTGCCAGCACCATACTAGCGGGGGTCTCTGGGGCCAACGTCCTGACTTTC. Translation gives CASTILAGVSGANVLTF.

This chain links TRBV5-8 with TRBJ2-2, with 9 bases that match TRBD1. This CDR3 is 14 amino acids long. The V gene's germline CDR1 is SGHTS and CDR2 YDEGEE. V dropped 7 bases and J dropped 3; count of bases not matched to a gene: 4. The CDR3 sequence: CASFRTGDTGELFF. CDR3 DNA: TGTGCCAGCTTCCGGACAGGGGACACCGGGGAGCTGTTTTTT. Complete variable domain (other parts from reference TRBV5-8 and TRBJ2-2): EAGVTQSPTHLIKTRGQQATLRCSPISGHTSVYWYQQALGLGLQFLLWYDEGEERNRGNFPPRFSGRQFPNYSSELNVNALELEDSALYLCASFRTGDTGELFFGEGSRLTVL.

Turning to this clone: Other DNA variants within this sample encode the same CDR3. The CDR3 sequence: CASSLDRGGTDTQYF. In DNA form, the CDR3 reads TGTGCCAGCAGCCTCGACAGGGGAGGGACAGATACGCAGTATTTT. The J gene is TRBJ2-3, the V gene TRBV2; perhaps TRBD1 as D (8 bases). The germline V gene has CDR1 SNHLY and CDR2 FYNNEI. Trimming left V 6 bases short and J 3 bases short, with 16 bases between. The CDR3 has 15 residues.